Sequencing of this T cell receptor (beta chain) was carried out in a study of cytomegalovirus exposure and HLA in healthy donors. This CDR3 has 15 amino acids. Germline V lookup: CDR1 SGHNT, CDR2 YYREEE (reference sequence). V lost 4 bases and J 1 base, leaving 11 bases between the germline ends. Overall study results and limits: Using a false discovery rate of 0.05, a later analysis showed that 16,000 or so TCR beta sequences were associated with HLA alleles.

With regard to this clone: Its antigen remains unknown.

The PCR made use of 60 Vbeta and 13 Jbeta primers. Some clones are missing from TCRdb's copy, which holds only in-frame ones; the method was immunoSEQ multiplex PCR. The sample has about 120,000 clones, approximately 78% seen once. The chain links TRBV5-4 to TRBJ2-2; D is ambiguous. The sample taken for sequencing was PBMCs. This receptor was obtained from a man aged 40-49 years in good health and CMV-seronegative. CDR3 in amino acids: CASSLAQMNTGELFF. CDR3 DNA sequence: TGTGCCAGCAGCCTGGCCCAGATGAACACCGGGGAGCTGTTTTTT.